Following are 19 T cell receptor beta chains from one sample sequenced in a study of blood T cell repertoires in COVID-19. The repertoire was sequenced with immunoSEQ multiplex PCR; TCRdb's copy has only in-frame clones and lacks some. The sample carries nearly 300,000 clones, about 81% recorded once. Sequencing was performed on peripheral blood. The receptor source for this set is a human donor with COVID-19, enrolled during active disease. The donor label of this sample is uncertain.

The rearrangement joins TRBV7-2 to TRBJ2-3, with TRBD2 matching 11 bases. Germline lookup yields CDR1 SGHTA and CDR2 FQGNSA. V gave up 7 bases and J gave up 6 bases; unmatched junction bases: 12. The CDR3 extends over 16 amino acids. The CDR3 nucleotides are TGTGCCAGCATCGTCTTTAGCGGGAGGGCTGGGGATACGCAGTATTTT. This encodes CASIVFSGRAGDTQYF.

The rearrangement uses TRBV5-5 and TRBJ1-6, with no clear D. The germline gives CDR1 SGHKS, CDR2 YYEKEE (reference sequence). The CDR3 runs to 13 residues. V shed 4 bases and J shed 7 bases, with 9 bases lying between them. The CDR3 loop is CASSPGPNSPLHF. The CDR3 coding sequence is TGTGCCAGCAGCCCTGGGCCAAATTCACCCCTCCACTTT.

The chain combines TRBV30 with TRBJ1-3; D ambiguous. Deletions cut 0 bases from V and 0 bases from J, with 12 bases between. Germline assignment: CDR1 GTSNPN and CDR2 SVGIG (reference sequence). There are 16 residues in the CDR3. The CDR3 here is CAWSVPSESSGNTIYF. The CDR3 bases are TGTGCCTGGAGTGTACCGTCTGAGAGCTCTGGAAACACCATATATTTT. Full variable domain (outside the CDR3, taken from reference TRBV30 and TRBJ1-3): SQTIHQWPATLVQPVGSPLSLECTVEGTSNPNLYWYRQAAGRGLQLLFYSVGIGQISSEVPQNLSASRPQDRQFILSSKKLLLSDSGFYLCAWSVPSESSGNTIYFGEGSWLTVV.

The rearrangement uses TRBV2 and TRBJ2-7; 7 positions match TRBD1. The germline CDR1 and CDR2 sequences are SNHLY and FYNNEI. V gave up 8 bases and J gave up 7 bases; unmatched junction bases: 17. CDR3 length: 15 residues. The CDR3 DNA reads TGTGCCAGCGGGACCTCCGGGACAGCCCTTCGGGAGCAGTACTTC. It is translated as CASGTSGTALREQYF.

The chain links TRBV29-1 to TRBJ2-7; 12 nucleotides align to TRBD2. This CDR3 is 15 amino acids long. The J segment lost 1 base and the V segment lost 5 bases, leaving 6 bases of the junction unmatched. Germline CDR1 SQVTM, CDR2 ANQGSEA. In nucleotides, the CDR3 is TGCAGCGTTAACTTACTAGCGGGAGGATCCTACGAGCAGTACTTC. This gives the protein CSVNLLAGGSYEQYF.

The chain carries TRBV4-3 and TRBJ1-1; D perhaps matches TRBD1 (5 bases). The CDR3 sequence is 17 residues long. Between the trimmed V and J ends, which lost 0 bases and 0 bases, there was a span of 14 bases. Germline CDR1 is LGHNA and CDR2 is YSLEER. This CDR3 is CASSQDPGVGMNTEAFF. The CDR3 DNA reads TGCGCCAGCAGCCAAGATCCGGGGGTTGGGATGAACACTGAAGCTTTCTTT.

This clone occurred once. This rearrangement joins TRBV5-4 to TRBJ2-7, with a possible D match to TRBD2 (6 bases). The V gene's germline CDR1 is SGHNT and CDR2 YYREEE (reference sequence). V dropped 0 bases and J dropped 4 bases, with 11 bases sitting between them. The CDR3 is made up of 14 amino acids. This CDR3 is CASSLATSRYEQYF. DNA for the CDR3: TGTGCCAGCAGCTTGGCCACTAGCCGTTACGAGCAGTACTTC.

The rearrangement joins TRBV30 to TRBJ1-2; 8 bases are a match to TRBD1. Germline trimming cut 1 base from V and 5 bases from J; bases unmatched to any gene: 6. Per the germline V gene, CDR1 is GTSNPN and CDR2 is SVGIG (reference sequence). This CDR3 has 14 residues. CDR3 sequence: CAWSADRGGYGYTF. DNA of the CDR3: TGTGCCTGGAGTGCTGACAGGGGAGGATATGGCTACACCTTC.

V and J are TRBV11-3 and TRBJ1-6; maybe TRBD1 (5 bases). Germline CDR1 and CDR2: SGHNT and YENEEA. The V gene lost 2 bases and the J gene lost 8 bases, with 7 bases spanning the gap. This CDR3 has 13 residues. In DNA, the CDR3 is TGTGCCAGCAGCTTAACGGGGGATTCACCCCTCCACTTT. This translates into CASSLTGDSPLHF.

V usage is TRBV9 and J usage is TRBJ2-1, with 12 bases identical to TRBD2. CDR1 is SGDLS and CDR2 is YYNGEE in the germline V gene. The junction had 0 bases not matched to a gene; V was cut back by 3 bases and J by 5 bases. The CDR3 runs to 14 residues. In DNA form, the CDR3 reads TGTGCCAGCAGCGCTAGCGGGAGGGACAATGAGCAGTTCTTC. Its protein is CASSASGRDNEQFF.

This clone came up once. The J gene is TRBJ2-3, the V gene TRBV30; the match to TRBD2 covers 8 bases. The CDR3 is 12 residues long. With V trimmed by 1 base and J by 9 bases, 3 bases remained unmatched. Per the germline V gene, CDR1 is GTSNPN and CDR2 is SVGIG (reference sequence). CDR3 bases: TGTGCCTGGAGTGGATCGGGGGGGACGCAGTATTTT. Its protein product is CAWSGSGGTQYF.

The chain carries TRBV28 and TRBJ2-2; D gene ambiguous. Germline CDR1 MDHEN, CDR2 SYDVKM. The CDR3 consists of 13 residues. V lost 4 bases to trimming and J lost 8 bases, with 11 bases between them. CDR3 DNA: TGTGCCAGCAGTTATCGGGTATCTGGGGAGCTGTTTTTT. It translates to CASSYRVSGELFF.

The genes are TRBV11-1 and TRBJ2-1, with D hard to call. Trimming left V 1 base short and J 2 bases short, with 9 bases between. CDR1 is SGHAT, CDR2 FQDESV, per germline (reference sequence). The CDR3 length is 15 residues. The chain's CDR3 is CASSLEGGAYNEQFF. Here the CDR3 DNA reads TGTGCCAGCAGCTTAGAAGGCGGTGCCTACAATGAGCAGTTCTTC.

The chain joins TRBV6-5 to TRBJ1-1; TRBD1 aligns across 7 bases. Germline CDR1 and CDR2: MNHEY and SVGAGI. CDR3 size: 14 residues. The J segment lost 4 bases and the V segment lost 4 bases, leaving 6 bases of the junction unmatched. DNA of the CDR3: TGTGCCAGCAGTTCAAGGGACAGTTCCACTGAAGCTTTCTTT. Translated, it gives CASSSRDSSTEAFF.

For this clone: One end of the junction is discordant with germline, which a read error may explain. The chain carries TRBV19 and TRBJ2-2; perhaps TRBD2 as D (5 bases). The CDR3 totals 14 residues. CDR1 LNHDA and CDR2 SQIVND come from the germline V gene (reference sequence). The CDR3 loop reads CASRPSGNAGELFF. DNA of the CDR3: TGTGCCAGTAGACCCTCGGGGAACGCCGGGGAGCTGTTTTTT.

This clone was found once. This chain links TRBV6-5 with TRBJ1-2; unclear D gene. Per germline, CDR1 MNHEY and CDR2 SVGAGI. This CDR3 spans 13 amino acids. Trimming pared 11 bases from V and 4 bases from J, leaving 17 bases between. The CDR3 DNA reads TGTGCCTGCACCGGTGGGCCAAGCTATGGCTACACCTTC. It codes for CACTGGPSYGYTF.

V and J are TRBV4-3 and TRBJ2-1, with 11 bases fitting TRBD2. The germline gives CDR1 LGHNA, CDR2 YSLEER. The junction had 14 bases not matched to a gene; V was cut back by 1 base and J by 0 bases. This CDR3 has 21 residues. CDR3 amino acids: CASSQVYSPGTSGFSYNEQFF. In DNA, the CDR3 is TGCGCCAGCAGCCAAGTCTATTCCCCAGGGACTAGCGGATTCTCCTACAATGAGCAGTTCTTC.

The V call is TRBV7-8, the J call TRBJ2-7; 11 positions match TRBD2. Germline V gene data show CDR1 as SGHVS and CDR2 as FQNEAQ. V was pared by 0 bases and J by 6 bases, with 7 bases of the junction left unmatched. The CDR3 is made up of 16 amino acids. Here the CDR3 DNA reads TGTGCCAGCAGCTTAGCGAAACTAGCGGGAGTTTTCGAGCAGTACTTC. Protein product: CASSLAKLAGVFEQYF.

This clone was found once. The chain combines TRBV11-2 with TRBJ2-7; D is unclear. Germline loops: CDR1 SGHAT, CDR2 FQNNGV. Between the trimmed V and J ends, which lost 0 bases and 2 bases, there was a span of 14 bases. CDR3 length: 16 amino acids. CDR3 bases: TGTGCCAGCAGCTTAGAGCCCGACGGGTCTACCTACGAGCAGTACTTC. This codes for CASSLEPDGSTYEQYF.